A single sample gave rise to the 22 T cell receptor beta chains below, sequenced in a study of blood T cell repertoires in COVID-19. Data came from immunoSEQ multiplex PCR; TCRdb stores just in-frame clones and leaves some out. The table records about 140,000 clones, approximately 84% of them present only once. Material for sequencing was PBMCs or T cells enriched from blood (not recorded which). These receptors came from a woman between 18 and 29 years old who had been exposed to COVID-19.

The genes are TRBV7-9 and TRBJ2-4; 7 bases are shared with TRBD2. V dropped 5 bases and J dropped 2; count of bases not matched to a gene: 6. CDR3 length: 15 amino acids. The germline V gene has CDR1 SEHNR and CDR2 FQNEAQ (reference sequence). In DNA form, the CDR3 reads TGTGCCAGCAGCCTCGGGGGGTATTCCAAAAACATTCAGTACTTC. Amino acids: CASSLGGYSKNIQYF.

The chain employs TRBV5-1 and TRBJ1-2, with D tentatively TRBD1 (5 bases). Trimming left V 1 base short and J 4 bases short, with 14 bases between. CDR1 is SGHRS, CDR2 YFSETQ, per germline. The CDR3 runs 15 residues. CDR3 bases: TGCGCCAGCAGCTTGAGTCCTTGGCAGGGCTATGGCTACACCTTC. Encoded protein: CASSLSPWQGYGYTF.

The DNA of the CDR3 is TGTGCCAGCAGCGAGACTAGCGGGCGTGAAGAGACCCAGTACTTC. Translation: CASSETSGREETQYF. V gene TRBV5-5 combines with J gene TRBJ2-5; 10 positions match TRBD2. The CDR3 is made up of 15 amino acids. Germline CDR1 SGHKS, CDR2 YYEKEE (reference sequence). V dropped 4 bases and J dropped 3; count of bases not matched to a gene: 6.

The chain couples TRBV18 to TRBJ1-4, with 10 nucleotides matching TRBD1. The CDR3 covers 15 residues. The germline CDR1 and CDR2 sequences are KGHSH and LQKENI. Trimming cost V 5 bases and J 8 bases; bases outside gene matches: 8. CDR3 coding DNA: TGTGCCAGCTCATCGGGACAGGGGCTAGGGGAAAAACTGTTTTTT. It is translated as CASSSGQGLGEKLFF.

The chain joins TRBV3-1 (or the pseudogene TRBV3-2) to TRBJ2-1; 8 bases match TRBD2. Germline CDR1 reads LGHDT; CDR2 reads YNNKEL (reference sequence). Germline trimming cut 3 bases from V and 3 bases from J; bases unmatched to any gene: 4. The CDR3 loop spans 15 amino acids. The CDR3 DNA is TGTGCCAGCAGCCAGGAGACTAGCGTCTACAATGAGCAGTTCTTC. The encoded protein is CASSQETSVYNEQFF.

This chain uses TRBV7-3 with TRBJ2-7; D is possibly TRBD1 (9 bases). The germline V gene encodes CDR1 SGHTA and CDR2 FQGTGA. V lost 5 bases, J lost 6 bases, and 23 bases lay in between. The CDR3 is 16 amino acids. This CDR3 reads CASSPRGGQGTGEQYF. For the CDR3, the DNA is TGTGCCAGCAGCCCCCGGGGGGGACAGGGAACGGGCGAGCAGTACTTC.

This clone is labeled as medium-sized (0.01 to 0.1%). The CDR3 bases are TGTGCCAGCAGCCCGGACTTCGAGGGGGCCTCACCCCTCCACTTT. Its translation: CASSPDFEGASPLHF. The chain is built from TRBV3-1 (or the pseudogene TRBV3-2) and TRBJ1-6, with 7 bases matching TRBD1. The CDR3 runs 15 residues. CDR1 LGHDT and CDR2 YNNKEL come from the germline V gene (reference sequence). The V gene end was trimmed by 4 bases and the J gene end by 10 bases; junction bases not matched to a gene: 10.

Only one count was recorded for this clone. This sample also contains other DNA sequences that code for the same CDR3. The V and J genes are TRBV27 and TRBJ1-2, with a tentative D call TRBD1 (6 bases). Trimming removed 3 bases from V and 5 bases from J, with 10 bases in between. Germline assignment: CDR1 MNHEY and CDR2 SMNVEV (reference sequence). The CDR3 extends over 13 amino acids. The CDR3 loop reads CASSFSRGYGYTF. The CDR3 coding sequence is TGTGCCAGCAGTTTCAGTAGGGGGTATGGCTACACCTTC.

The gene calls are TRBV3-1 (or the pseudogene TRBV3-2) and TRBJ1-5, with D possibly being TRBD1 (6 bases). V lost 0 bases and J lost 10, with 10 bases in between. Looked up from germline, CDR1 is LGHDT and CDR2 is YNNKEL (reference sequence). The CDR3 loop spans 13 amino acids. CDR3 residues: CASSQDPRGPQHF. As DNA, the CDR3 is TGTGCCAGCAGCCAAGACCCCAGGGGACCCCAGCATTTT.

The chain uses TRBV15 and TRBJ2-1; 9 nucleotides align to TRBD2. Germline CDR1 reads LNHNV; CDR2 reads YYDKDF (reference sequence). The CDR3 is 15 residues long. V was clipped by 6 bases and J by 0 bases; unmatched bases: 3. The DNA for the CDR3 is TGTGCCACCAGACTTAGCGGGAGCTCCTACAATGAGCAGTTCTTC. Its translation: CATRLSGSSYNEQFF.

The chain recombines TRBV14 with TRBJ2-4, with D tentatively TRBD2 (6 bases). Germline CDR1 reads SGHDN; CDR2 reads FVKESK. This CDR3 has 17 residues. V was clipped by 2 bases and J by 8 bases, with 22 bases between them. CDR3 loop: CASSQNRIGSIRDIQYF. DNA of the CDR3: TGTGCCAGCAGCCAAAACAGGATCGGGAGTATTAGGGACATTCAGTACTTC.

The chain joins TRBV5-1 to TRBJ1-5; possibly TRBD1 for D (5 bases). Trimming left V 0 bases short and J 3 bases short, with 10 bases between. Germline CDR1 is SGHRS and CDR2 is YFSETQ. The CDR3 contains 15 residues. Here the CDR3 reads CASSLVGGSNQPQHF. DNA for the CDR3: TGCGCCAGCAGCTTGGTCGGGGGATCCAATCAGCCCCAGCATTTT. The full variable domain, completed using reference TRBV5-1 and TRBJ1-5, is KAGVTQTPRYLIKTRGQQVTLSCSPISGHRSVSWYQQTPGQGLQFLFEYFSETQRNKGNFPGRFSGRQFSNSRSEMNVSTLELGDSALYLCASSLVGGSNQPQHFGDGTRLSIL.

The rearrangement uses TRBV12-3 or TRBV12-4 and TRBJ1-2; D is unclear. V lost 8 bases, J lost 4 bases, and 14 bases lay in between. The CDR3 has 13 amino acids. The chain's CDR3 is CASFSAESYGYTF. CDR3 in DNA: TGTGCCAGCTTTTCCGCGGAGTCCTATGGCTACACCTTC.

This chain links TRBV30 with TRBJ2-7; D might be TRBD1 (5 bases). Per germline, CDR1 GTSNPN and CDR2 SVGIG (reference sequence). There are 12 residues in the CDR3. The V and J ends lost 2 bases and 3 bases respectively, with 8 bases between them. The CDR3 is CAWSPGHYEQYF. CDR3 sequence (DNA): TGTGCCTGGAGTCCAGGGCACTACGAGCAGTACTTC.

The chain joins TRBV5-1 to TRBJ2-5; 9 bases are a match to TRBD2. The length of the CDR3 is 16 residues. CDR1 and CDR2 from the germline V gene are SGHRS and YFSETQ. With 0 bases clipped from V and 5 bases from J, the junction kept 8 bases outside the gene matches. The CDR3 coding sequence is TGCGCCAGCAGCTTGGTAGCGGGAGAGGGTAGGGAGACCCAGTACTTC. This gives the protein CASSLVAGEGRETQYF. Combining the CDR3 with reference TRBV5-1 and TRBJ2-5 gives the whole variable domain KAGVTQTPRYLIKTRGQQVTLSCSPISGHRSVSWYQQTPGQGLQFLFEYFSETQRNKGNFPGRFSGRQFSNSRSEMNVSTLELGDSALYLCASSLVAGEGRETQYFGPGTRLLVL.

The V and J genes are TRBV9 and TRBJ2-2; TRBD2 aligns across 11 bases. This CDR3 contains 16 residues. CDR1 SGDLS and CDR2 YYNGEE come from the germline V gene. The ends lost 2 bases at V and 5 bases at J; junction bases unmatched: 5. CDR3 coding DNA: TGTGCCAGCAGCGTTTCTAGCGGGGGGTCTACCGGGGAGCTGTTTTTT. It translates to CASSVSSGGSTGELFF.

The chain links TRBV6-4 to TRBJ2-7, with 13 nucleotides matching TRBD2. The trim removed 2 bases at V and 5 bases at J, leaving 0 bases unmatched. The germline V gene has CDR1 MRHNA and CDR2 SNTAGT. The CDR3 runs to 14 residues. The CDR3 DNA reads as TGTGCCAGCAGTGACGGACTAGCGGGAGACGAGCAGTACTTC. It is translated as CASSDGLAGDEQYF.

The J gene is TRBJ2-1, the V gene TRBV19; D not resolved. The CDR3 loop spans 13 amino acids. V dropped 3 bases and J dropped 8 bases, with 11 bases sitting between them. The germline V gene encodes CDR1 LNHDA and CDR2 SQIVND (reference sequence). CDR3 DNA sequence: TGTGCCAGTAGTATTGTGCAGTCCGATGAGCAGTTCTTC. Translation gives CASSIVQSDEQFF.

The CDR3: CASSRLGASGGPYEQYF. The CDR3 nucleotides read TGTGCCAGCAGCCGATTGGGGGCTAGCGGGGGGCCCTACGAGCAGTACTTC. The chain uses TRBV3-1 (or the pseudogene TRBV3-2) and TRBJ2-7; TRBD2 aligns across 11 bases. The CDR3 has 17 residues. CDR1 is LGHDT and CDR2 is YNNKEL in the germline V gene (reference sequence). V dropped 4 bases and J dropped 2; count of bases not matched to a gene: 10.

The V call is TRBV19, the J call TRBJ2-7; tentatively, D is TRBD2 (6 bases). The V end lost 5 bases, the J end lost 0 bases, and 14 bases lay between the germline ends. CDR3 size: 15 residues. Germline V gene lookup returns CDR1 LNHDA and CDR2 SQIVND (reference sequence). The CDR3 DNA sequence: TGTGCCAGTAGTTTCTCTGGGGGGAGCTCCTACGAGCAGTACTTC. Translating it yields CASSFSGGSSYEQYF.

The chain is built from TRBV28 and TRBJ2-1, with a weak D call TRBD1 (6 bases). With 4 bases removed from V and 5 bases from J, the gap between germline ends came to 9 bases. This CDR3 is built from 13 residues. Germline CDR1 reads MDHEN; CDR2 reads SYDVKM. The CDR3 here is CASSSDSNNEQFF. In DNA form, the CDR3 reads TGTGCCAGCAGTTCGGACAGTAACAATGAGCAGTTCTTC.

Here the CDR3 DNA reads TGTGCCAGCAGCCCACAGGGGGCCTCTCTCATGAACACTGAAGCTTTCTTT. It encodes CASSPQGASLMNTEAFF. V and J are TRBV27 and TRBJ1-1; TRBD1 agrees at 9 bases. The length of the CDR3 is 17 residues. Germline V gene lookup returns CDR1 MNHEY and CDR2 SMNVEV (reference sequence). Trimming cost V 6 bases and J 0 bases; bases outside gene matches: 11.